These 8 T cell receptor beta chains came from one sample sequenced in a study of T cell responses to AZD1222 COVID-19 vaccine. Profiling relied on immunoSEQ multiplex PCR, and the TCRdb table lists in-frame clones only, not all of them. The sample consists of about 160,000 clones, 70% to 90% of them appearing once. This specimen consisted of peripheral blood, obtained 28 days after the second AZD1222 dose. These receptors all stem from an adult who received the AZD1222 COVID-19 vaccine.

The chain links TRBV5-6 to TRBJ1-2; D unresolved. This CDR3 is 13 amino acids long. Germline V gene lookup returns CDR1 SGHDT and CDR2 YYEEEE. V gave up 4 bases and J gave up 6 bases, with 13 bases separating them. The CDR3 sequence: CASSPDREHGYTF. The CDR3 region has the DNA TGTGCCAGCAGCCCCGACCGAGAGCATGGCTACACCTTC.

This chain joins TRBV18 and TRBJ1-5, with a tentative D call TRBD1 (6 bases). The CDR3 covers 19 residues. Per germline, CDR1 KGHSH and CDR2 LQKENI. V lost 3 bases and J 0 bases, leaving 21 bases between the germline ends. CDR3 residues: CASSPSALGGSFSNQPQHF. DNA of the CDR3: TGTGCCAGCTCACCTTCGGCCTTGGGGGGCAGCTTTAGCAATCAGCCCCAGCATTTT.

The chain combines TRBV6-4 with TRBJ1-2; D call uncertain. The CDR3 spans 14 residues. V lost 5 bases and J lost 4, with 14 bases in between. Germline values: CDR1 MRHNA, CDR2 SNTAGT. The CDR3 coding sequence is TGTGCCAGCAGTATACAGTCCGGAAGCTATGGCTACACCTTC. Protein product: CASSIQSGSYGYTF.

This chain joins TRBV3-1 (or the pseudogene TRBV3-2) and TRBJ2-5; 7 positions match TRBD2. Trimming cost V 2 bases and J 4 bases; bases outside gene matches: 1. Germline-derived CDR1 and CDR2 are LGHDT and YNNKEL (reference sequence). There are 13 residues in the CDR3. The CDR3 loop reads CASSQPGGETQYF. CDR3 DNA: TGTGCCAGCAGCCAACCGGGAGGAGAGACCCAGTACTTC.

The V and J genes are TRBV3-1 (or the pseudogene TRBV3-2) and TRBJ2-3; perhaps TRBD2 as D (6 bases). CDR3 size: 15 residues. The germline V gene encodes CDR1 LGHDT and CDR2 YNNKEL (reference sequence). The V end lost 4 bases, the J end lost 0 bases, and 11 bases lay between the germline ends. The CDR3 region has the DNA TGTGCCAGCAGCCGACTTGGGACTAGCACAGATACGCAGTATTTT. It codes for CASSRLGTSTDTQYF.

This chain links TRBV7-2 with TRBJ1-4, with D possibly being TRBD1 (5 bases). From germline, CDR1 is SGHTA and CDR2 FQGNSA. This CDR3 is built from 16 residues. Trimming cost V 4 bases and J 8 bases, with 20 bases left between them. CDR3 in DNA: TGTGCCAGCAGCTCAGGGACCGGCTCTTGGGAAGAAAAACTGTTTTTT. Its protein product is CASSSGTGSWEEKLFF.

The V gene is TRBV21-1, the J gene TRBJ1-1; the listed D gene, TRBD1, was not tested against the DNA. TRBV21-1 is labeled a pseudogene. This CDR3 is built from 16 residues. The CDR3 nucleotides are TGTGCCAGCAGCAGGAGGGACAGTGATGAGTACACTGAAGCTTTCTTT. Translation gives CASSRRDSDEYTEAFF.

The gene calls are TRBV7-9 and TRBJ2-7; D uncertain. The CDR3 is 13 amino acids. The V end was cut by 3 bases, the J end by 1 base, with 7 bases between. Germline assignment: CDR1 SEHNR and CDR2 FQNEAQ (reference sequence). CDR3 protein: CASSFEESYEQYF. The CDR3 DNA is TGTGCCAGCAGCTTCGAGGAATCCTACGAGCAGTACTTC.